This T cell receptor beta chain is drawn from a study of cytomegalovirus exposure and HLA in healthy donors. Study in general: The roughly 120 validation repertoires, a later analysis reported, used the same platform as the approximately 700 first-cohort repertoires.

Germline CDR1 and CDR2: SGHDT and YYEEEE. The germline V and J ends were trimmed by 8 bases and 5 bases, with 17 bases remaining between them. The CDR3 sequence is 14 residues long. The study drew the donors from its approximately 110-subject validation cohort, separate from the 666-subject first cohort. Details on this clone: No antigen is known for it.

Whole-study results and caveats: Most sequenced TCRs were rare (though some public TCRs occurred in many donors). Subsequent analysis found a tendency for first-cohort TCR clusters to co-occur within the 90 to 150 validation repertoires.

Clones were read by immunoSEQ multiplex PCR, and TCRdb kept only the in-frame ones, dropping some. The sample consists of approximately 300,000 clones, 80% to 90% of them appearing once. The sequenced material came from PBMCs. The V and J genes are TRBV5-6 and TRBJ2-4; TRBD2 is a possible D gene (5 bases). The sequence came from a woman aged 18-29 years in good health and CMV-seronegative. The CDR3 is CASLSTGSENIQYF. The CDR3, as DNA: TGTGCCAGTCTTTCCACGGGGAGCGAAAACATTCAGTACTTC.